This T cell receptor (beta chain) was sequenced in a study of blood T cells in healthy people across ages. The study, taken as a whole, reports: It was the long-lived donors that had more naive CD4+ cells and higher diversity than aged donors. The fall in TCR beta diversity per million T cells was roughly linear with age.

The CDR3 loop spans 15 amino acids. V was cut by 1 base and J by 4 bases, with 13 bases left in between. Ten or more counts support this clonotype. What it binds is unknown. Primed by a sample-barcoded 5' primer and a J-beta primer mix, a second PCR proceeded for roughly 7 to 11 cycles. Tagging of each cDNA molecule was performed by a template-switch adaptor with 12 random nucleotides. From the 5' RACE reads, TCRdb called clonotypes with MiXCR, one entry per CDR3 protein. The sample has fewer than 1 million distinct CDR3 sequences, 40% to 50% seen once. This sequence originates from a man aged 60-69 years in good health. This sequence joins TRBV12-3 or TRBV12-4 and TRBJ2-5; D gene unclear. The sequenced sample consisted of blood. CDR3 sequence reads: CASSLVGYLGETQYF. CDR3 bases: TGTGCCAGCAGTTTAGTGGGCTACCTGGGAGAGACCCAGTACTTC.